Following are 17 T cell receptor beta chains from one sample sequenced in a study of blood T cell repertoires in COVID-19. Sequencing used immunoSEQ multiplex PCR; TCRdb keeps in-frame clones, though not all of them. This sample has 300,000 to 350,000 clones; over 85% occur once, and the top ten carry over 3.5%. The sequencing sample was made of peripheral blood. The receptors here all came from a woman aged 55 to 70 with COVID-19, enrolled during active disease.

The V gene is TRBV18, the J gene TRBJ1-4; tentatively, D is TRBD1 (6 bases). V lost 8 bases, J lost 6 bases, and 13 bases lay in between. The germline V gene encodes CDR1 KGHSH and CDR2 LQKENI. This CDR3 has 13 amino acids. The CDR3 protein is CASRGQIDEKLFF. DNA for the CDR3: TGTGCCAGCCGCGGACAGATTGATGAAAAACTGTTTTTT.

The chain employs TRBV24-1 and TRBJ1-5, with a weak D call TRBD1 (6 bases). V was pared by 6 bases and J by 0 bases, with 14 bases between. CDR1 is KGHDR, CDR2 SFDVKD, per germline. The CDR3 is 16 residues long. The CDR3 nucleotides are TGTGCCACCAGTCCGACTACAGGGTATAGCAATCAGCCCCAGCATTTT. It codes for CATSPTTGYSNQPQHF.

The V call is TRBV6-6, the J call TRBJ1-2, with D maybe TRBD1 (5 bases). Trimming shortened V by 1 base and J by 1 base, and 7 bases separated the two germline ends. The CDR3 extends over 14 amino acids. The germline V gene has CDR1 MNHNY and CDR2 SVGAGI (reference sequence). CDR3 nucleotide sequence: TGTGCCAGCAGTTACTGGGGGGTTAACTATGGCTACACCTTC. It encodes CASSYWGVNYGYTF.

This chain uses TRBV27 with TRBJ2-5; 9 positions agree with TRBD1. CDR1 is MNHEY and CDR2 is SMNVEV in the germline V gene (reference sequence). V was pared by 7 bases and J by 5 bases, with 8 bases of the junction left unmatched. CDR3 length: 14 residues. CDR3 bases: TGTGCCAGCATATCCGGGACAGGGTGGGAGACCCAGTACTTC. Translating gives CASISGTGWETQYF.

The chain couples TRBV6-5 to TRBJ1-2, with 7 bases matching TRBD1. CDR1 and CDR2 (germline): MNHEY, SVGAGI. The length of the CDR3 is 14 residues. The V and J ends lost 5 bases and 6 bases, in that order; junction bases with no gene match: 9. CDR3 sequence: CASSQNTGVDGYTF. The DNA of the CDR3 is TGTGCCAGCAGTCAAAACACAGGGGTTGATGGCTACACCTTC.

The chain employs TRBV7-9 and TRBJ2-7; 8 positions match TRBD2. CDR3 length: 15 residues. The V gene's germline CDR1 is SEHNR and CDR2 FQNEAQ (reference sequence). Trimming at V came to 5 bases and at J to 2 bases, leaving 8 bases not matched to a gene. CDR3 protein: CASSLTGGGTYEQYF. In nucleotides, the CDR3 is TGTGCCAGCAGCCTAACAGGCGGGGGGACCTACGAGCAGTACTTC.

This sequence joins TRBV5-1 and TRBJ1-4; D is undetermined. This CDR3 region has 14 residues. Germline CDR1 and CDR2: SGHRS and YFSETQ. Between the trimmed V and J ends, which lost 4 bases and 7 bases, there was a span of 14 bases. In DNA, the CDR3 is TGCGCCAGCAGCGGCGGTGGAGCGGGTGAAAAACTGTTTTTT. Amino acids: CASSGGGAGEKLFF.

J is TRBJ1-5 and V is TRBV18; D remains unclear. V was clipped by 3 bases and J by 0 bases, with 9 bases between them. Germline CDR1 reads KGHSH; CDR2 reads LQKENI. The CDR3 length is 15 residues. CDR3 in amino acids: CASSPAGYSNQPQHF. The CDR3, as DNA: TGTGCCAGCTCACCGGCGGGTTATAGCAATCAGCCCCAGCATTTT. Complete variable domain (other parts from reference TRBV18 and TRBJ1-5): NAGVMQNPRHLVRRRGQEARLRCSPMKGHSHVYWYRQLPEEGLKFMVYLQKENIIDESGMPKERFSAEFPKEGPSILRIQQVVRGDSAAYFCASSPAGYSNQPQHFGDGTRLSIL.

V and J are TRBV18 and TRBJ2-3; maybe TRBD1 (5 bases). Germline CDR1 reads KGHSH; CDR2 reads LQKENI. The CDR3 runs 21 residues. V shed 3 bases and J shed 2 bases, with 30 bases lying between them. The CDR3 reads CASSPPVHLRGPVFSTDTQYF. The CDR3 DNA follows: TGTGCCAGCTCACCCCCCGTTCACCTTAGGGGCCCCGTCTTCTCCACAGATACGCAGTATTTT. Looking up the rest from reference TRBV18 and TRBJ2-3 gives the full variable domain: NAGVMQNPRHLVRRRGQEARLRCSPMKGHSHVYWYRQLPEEGLKFMVYLQKENIIDESGMPKERFSAEFPKEGPSILRIQQVVRGDSAAYFCASSPPVHLRGPVFSTDTQYFGPGTRLTVL.

Concerning this clone itself: The same CDR3 is also encoded by other DNA sequences in this sample. CDR3 residues: CASSQRTGGNEKLFF. CDR3 coding DNA: TGTGCCAGCAGCCAGCGGACAGGGGGTAATGAAAAACTGTTTTTT. This chain joins TRBV3-1 (or the pseudogene TRBV3-2) and TRBJ1-4, with TRBD1 matching over 10 bases. Germline trimming cut 3 bases from V and 4 bases from J; bases unmatched to any gene: 2. In germline, CDR1 is LGHDT, CDR2 YNNKEL (reference sequence). This CDR3 is built from 15 residues.

V is TRBV2 and J is TRBJ1-3; TRBD1 aligns across 9 bases. The germline V gene has CDR1 SNHLY and CDR2 FYNNEI. This CDR3 contains 16 residues. J lost 2 bases, V lost 5 bases, and 7 bases had no gene match. The DNA of the CDR3 is TGTGCCAGCAGTATGAGGGGACAGGGAACTGGAAACACCATATATTTT. Residues: CASSMRGQGTGNTIYF.

The rearrangement joins TRBV5-1 to TRBJ1-5; 10 bases align to TRBD1. V shed 3 bases and J 2 bases; nucleotides not matched to a gene: 2. CDR1 is SGHRS and CDR2 is YFSETQ in the germline V gene. The CDR3 runs to 15 residues. The CDR3 nucleotides are TGCGCCAGCAGCTACGGGACAGGGGGCAATCAGCCCCAGCATTTT. Its translation is CASSYGTGGNQPQHF.

The chain employs TRBV14 and TRBJ1-2; the D is unclear. In germline, CDR1 is SGHDN, CDR2 FVKESK. The CDR3 sequence is 12 residues long. Trimming took 4 bases from V and 4 from J, leaving 7 bases between them. CDR3 in DNA: TGTGCCAGCAGCCTTAACGGCTATGGCTACACCTTC. Amino acid sequence: CASSLNGYGYTF.

The chain has TRBV5-1 and TRBJ1-1, with TRBD1 identical over 7 bases. This CDR3 spans 13 amino acids. Germline CDR1 and CDR2: SGHRS and YFSETQ. After removal of 4 bases from V and 4 bases from J, the junction contained 4 bases not matched to a gene. The CDR3 spells CASSPGGPTEAFF. CDR3 in DNA: TGCGCCAGCAGCCCAGGGGGTCCCACTGAAGCTTTCTTT.

This chain uses TRBV19 with TRBJ1-1; D might be TRBD1 (6 bases). Trimming removed 7 bases from V and 2 bases from J, with 17 bases in between. The CDR3 consists of 15 residues. Germline V CDR1 and CDR2: LNHDA, SQIVND (reference sequence). The CDR3 DNA follows: TGTGCCAGTACCAAACCGGGACAAAGAAACACTGAAGCTTTCTTT. Its translation: CASTKPGQRNTEAFF. The full variable domain, its missing parts supplied by reference TRBV19 and TRBJ1-1, is DGGITQSPKYLFRKEGQNVTLSCEQNLNHDAMYWYRQDPGQGLRLIYYSQIVNDFQKGDIAEGYSVSREKKESFPLTVTSAQKNPTAFYLCASTKPGQRNTEAFFGQGTRLTVV.

The V gene is TRBV12-3 or TRBV12-4, the J gene TRBJ1-1, with TRBD1 identical over 7 bases. The CDR3 consists of 11 residues. Trimming removed 7 bases from V and 8 bases from J; junction bases left unmatched: 4. CDR3 in amino acids: CASNSGGEAFF. CDR3 sequence (DNA): TGTGCCAGCAACTCAGGGGGGGAAGCTTTCTTT.

V and J are TRBV6-5 and TRBJ1-1; the D gene is possibly TRBD1 (6 bases). The CDR3 is 14 residues long. Per germline, CDR1 MNHEY and CDR2 SVGAGI. The V end was cut by 7 bases, the J end by 4 bases, with 16 bases between. The CDR3 coding sequence is TGTGCCAGCAACAACGTGGGGGCGGGCACTGAAGCTTTCTTT. It codes for CASNNVGAGTEAFF.